This T cell receptor (beta chain) was retrieved from a study of blood T cell repertoires in COVID-19. Across the whole study: T cells, B-cell-depleted T cells, or PBMCs provided the cDNA or gDNA that served as material.

Per the original data handling: Researchers report that nucleated cell counts were estimated from reference gene primer amplification. TCRdb's table, derived via immunoSEQ multiplex PCR, lists solely in-frame clones and lacks some. V and J calls and clone size follow that table, whereas D and trimming were derived from the DNA. The repertoire has 57,000 or so clones, around four fifths of them found once; the top ten carry about 5.3%. The sample taken for sequencing was peripheral blood. This sequence originates from a man aged 70 or older with acute or convalescent COVID-19.

The CDR3 nucleotides read TGTGCCAGCAGCCAAGCAGGGGGCAACACTGAAGCTTTCTTT. The encoded protein is CASSQAGGNTEAFF. The chain carries TRBV3-1 (or the pseudogene TRBV3-2) and TRBJ1-1; TRBD1 matches 8 bases. The CDR3 covers 14 residues. V trimming: 1 base; J trimming: 2 bases; junction bases outside the gene matches: 0. Looked up from germline, CDR1 is LGHDT and CDR2 is YNNKEL (reference sequence).